Listed below are T cell receptor beta chains from one sample, sequenced in a study of OX40 agonist ivuxolimab in advanced cancers. Sequenced by immunoSEQ multiplex PCR; TCRdb stores in-frame clones only, minus some. This sample has more than 70,000 clones, with roughly 93% found just once. Sequencing was performed on CD4+ or CD8+ T cells sorted from blood, taken in a trial of the OX40 agonist ivuxolimab. These TCRs come from an adult with an advanced solid tumor such as melanoma, head and neck, liver or kidney cancer. Both conserved end residues are part of each CDR3. A D gene is named only where the DNA matches it firmly. Clone size, where shown, is once, few, many, or a class for clones that have expanded.

clone size: -
D gene: TRBD2
V gene: TRBV4-1
J gene: TRBJ2-5
CDR3 DNA: TGCGCCAGCAGCCAAGGAACTAGCGGGGGACTAGAGACCCAGTACTTC
CDR3 protein: CASSQGTSGGLETQYF

clone size: once
D gene: TRBD1
V gene: TRBV6-5
J gene: TRBJ1-5
CDR3 DNA: TGTGCCAGCAGAAGGGACAGTCTCGTAGGACAGCCCCAGCATTTT
CDR3 protein: CASRRDSLVGQPQHF

clone size: -
D gene: -
V gene: TRBV6-1
J gene: TRBJ1-5
CDR3 DNA: TGTGCCAGCAGCGCTAGCGGGGGCGATCAGCCCCAGCATTTT
CDR3 protein: CASSASGGDQPQHF

clone size: -
D gene: -
V gene: TRBV7-8
J gene: TRBJ2-5
CDR3 DNA: TGTGCCAGCAGCTTAATCGGGGGTGTTGAGACCCAGTACTTC
CDR3 protein: CASSLIGGVETQYF

clone size: -
D gene: -
V gene: TRBV15
J gene: TRBJ1-2
CDR3 DNA: TGTGCCACCAGCAGAGATGTTGGAGGGATCCCTTTATATGGCTACACCTTC
CDR3 protein: CATSRDVGGIPLYGYTF

clone size: once
D gene: TRBD2
V gene: TRBV4-1
J gene: TRBJ2-1
CDR3 DNA: TGCGCCAGCAGCCAAGACCGGACTAGACTTACAAACTACAATGAGCAGTTCTTC
CDR3 protein: CASSQDRTRLTNYNEQFF

clone size: -
D gene: TRBD1
V gene: TRBV5-1
J gene: TRBJ1-4
CDR3 DNA: TGCGCCAGCAGCGGCGGACAGGGGGTTTTTAATGAAAAACTGTTTTTT
CDR3 protein: CASSGGQGVFNEKLFF

clone size: -
D gene: -
V gene: TRBV5-4
J gene: TRBJ2-1
CDR3 DNA: TGTGCCAGCAGCTCGCAGGGGAATGAGCAGTTCTTC
CDR3 protein: CASSSQGNEQFF

clone size: -
D gene: TRBD2
V gene: TRBV28
J gene: TRBJ2-5
CDR3 DNA: TGTGCCAGCAGGCTAGCGGGAGGGGCAGAGACCCAGTACTTC
CDR3 protein: CASRLAGGAETQYF

clone size: -
D gene: -
V gene: TRBV6-1
J gene: TRBJ2-6
CDR3 DNA: TGTGCCAGCAGTGTCTTCCAGTCCTCTGGGGCCAACGTCCTGACTTTC
CDR3 protein: CASSVFQSSGANVLTF

clone size: once
D gene: -
V gene: TRBV29-1
J gene: TRBJ2-7
CDR3 DNA: TGCAGCGTTCGGGTAAGCTACGAGCAGTACTTC
CDR3 protein: CSVRVSYEQYF

clone size: once
D gene: -
V gene: TRBV5-1
J gene: TRBJ1-4
CDR3 DNA: TGCGCCAGCAGTTTGAGGGGTCTGGGGAATGAAAAACTGTTTTTT
CDR3 protein: CASSLRGLGNEKLFF

clone size: -
D gene: -
V gene: TRBV5-1
J gene: TRBJ2-2
CDR3 DNA: TGCGCCAGCAGCTCGGGACTCCCCCTGGGGGGGGAGCTGTTTTTT
CDR3 protein: CASSSGLPLGGELFF

clone size: -
D gene: TRBD1
V gene: TRBV6-4
J gene: TRBJ1-1
CDR3 DNA: TGTGCCAGCAGTGACTACAGGGGGACTGAAGCTTTCTTT
CDR3 protein: CASSDYRGTEAFF

clone size: -
D gene: -
V gene: TRBV5-8
J gene: TRBJ1-4
CDR3 DNA: TGTGCCAGCACCCGAGAAGTGGGGCAGAACGAAAAACTGTTTTTT
CDR3 protein: CASTREVGQNEKLFF

clone size: -
D gene: -
V gene: TRBV18
J gene: TRBJ2-3
CDR3 DNA: TGTGCCAGCTCACCACCGGGTGGGCATGGGGATACGCAGTATTTT
CDR3 protein: CASSPPGGHGDTQYF

clone size: -
D gene: -
V gene: TRBV7-9
J gene: TRBJ1-3
CDR3 DNA: TGTGCCAGCAGCATAGCTTTACCATTCGGGACATACGGAAACACCATATATTTT
CDR3 protein: CASSIALPFGTYGNTIYF

clone size: -
D gene: -
V gene: TRBV6-5
J gene: TRBJ2-2
CDR3 DNA: TGTGCCAGCAGTTACAGCCGCGACACCGGGGAGCTGTTTTTT
CDR3 protein: CASSYSRDTGELFF

clone size: -
D gene: TRBD1
V gene: TRBV5-1
J gene: TRBJ1-2
CDR3 DNA: TGCGCCAGCAGTTTGACAGGGGGCTCAGGCTATGGCTACACCTTC
CDR3 protein: CASSLTGGSGYGYTF

clone size: -
D gene: TRBD1
V gene: TRBV2
J gene: TRBJ1-5
CDR3 DNA: TGTGCCAGCAGCCGGGCGACAGGGGGGGCTCAGCCCCAGCATTTT
CDR3 protein: CASSRATGGAQPQHF

clone size: -
D gene: -
V gene: TRBV7-2
J gene: TRBJ1-2
CDR3 DNA: TGTGCCAGCAGCTTAATGTCGGTTCAGGGTTATGGCTACACCTTC
CDR3 protein: CASSLMSVQGYGYTF

clone size: -
D gene: -
V gene: TRBV19
J gene: TRBJ1-5
CDR3 DNA: TGTGCCAGTAGTTTTCTGTACAATCAGCCCCAGCATTTT
CDR3 protein: CASSFLYNQPQHF

clone size: few
D gene: TRBD2
V gene: TRBV5-4
J gene: TRBJ2-7
CDR3 DNA: TGTGCCAGCAGCCCCGGGACTAGCGGCTACGAGCAGTACTTC
CDR3 protein: CASSPGTSGYEQYF

clone size: -
D gene: -
V gene: TRBV6-5
J gene: TRBJ1-1
CDR3 DNA: TGTGCCAGCAGACTCAAGGAAAACACTGAAGCTTTCTTT
CDR3 protein: CASRLKENTEAFF

clone size: -
D gene: -
V gene: TRBV5-6
J gene: TRBJ2-1
CDR3 DNA: TGTGCCAGCAGAGGGACGGGGACCTCCTACAATGAGCAGTTCTTC
CDR3 protein: CASRGTGTSYNEQFF

clone size: -
D gene: -
V gene: TRBV7-2
J gene: TRBJ2-5
CDR3 DNA: TGTGCCAGCAGCGTTAGAAGGAGATTGGCGGGCCAGGGTCACCAGACCCAGTACTTC
CDR3 protein: CASSVRRRLAGQGHQTQYF

clone size: -
D gene: TRBD2
V gene: TRBV18
J gene: TRBJ2-1
CDR3 DNA: TGTGCCAGCTCACATCGGACTAGCGGGGACAATGAGCAGTTCTTC
CDR3 protein: CASSHRTSGDNEQFF

clone size: -
D gene: -
V gene: TRBV18
J gene: TRBJ2-7
CDR3 DNA: TGTGCCAGCTCTTTAAACGACAGGAGTTCCTACGAGCAGTACTTC
CDR3 protein: CASSLNDRSSYEQYF

clone size: -
D gene: TRBD1
V gene: TRBV30
J gene: TRBJ1-6
CDR3 DNA: TGTGCCTGGAGTGTCCCCGACAGGGGGGGTTCACCCCTCCACTTT
CDR3 protein: CAWSVPDRGGSPLHF

clone size: -
D gene: -
V gene: TRBV18
J gene: TRBJ1-6
CDR3 DNA: TGTGCCAGCTCACCCGACAGGACGACCGGGGATTCACCCCTCCACTTT
CDR3 protein: CASSPDRTTGDSPLHF

clone size: -
D gene: -
V gene: TRBV10-3
J gene: TRBJ2-1
CDR3 DNA: TGTGCCATCAGTGGGGACCCAAGGGGTAGCTCCTACAATGAGCAGTTCTTC
CDR3 protein: CAISGDPRGSSYNEQFF

clone size: -
D gene: TRBD1
V gene: TRBV19
J gene: TRBJ2-1
CDR3 DNA: TGTGCCAGTAGGGAGTCCGGGACAGGCAAATACAATGAGCAGTTCTTC
CDR3 protein: CASRESGTGKYNEQFF

clone size: -
D gene: -
V gene: TRBV6-5
J gene: TRBJ1-4
CDR3 DNA: TGTGCCAGCAGGATGGCGGCAACTAATGAAAAACTGTTTTTT
CDR3 protein: CASRMAATNEKLFF

clone size: -
D gene: -
V gene: TRBV6-1
J gene: TRBJ1-1
CDR3 DNA: TGTGCCAGCAGTGTCAGGGAGAACACTGAAGCTTTCTTT
CDR3 protein: CASSVRENTEAFF

clone size: -
D gene: -
V gene: TRBV6-1
J gene: TRBJ1-1
CDR3 DNA: TGTGCCAGCAGTGTTCATCGGCCGGACACTGAAGCTTTCTTT
CDR3 protein: CASSVHRPDTEAFF

clone size: once
D gene: TRBD2
V gene: TRBV2
J gene: TRBJ2-3
CDR3 DNA: TGTGCCAGCAGTGGGAGCGGGGGGGCCACAGATACGCAGTATTTT
CDR3 protein: CASSGSGGATDTQYF

clone size: -
D gene: -
V gene: TRBV5-4
J gene: TRBJ2-2
CDR3 DNA: TGTGCCAGCGGCCGGGACTTGAACACCGGGGAGCTGTTTTTT
CDR3 protein: CASGRDLNTGELFF

clone size: -
D gene: -
V gene: TRBV6-5
J gene: TRBJ1-1
CDR3 DNA: TGTGCCAGCAGTTTCAAGACTGAAGCTTTCTTT
CDR3 protein: CASSFKTEAFF

clone size: once
D gene: TRBD1
V gene: TRBV6-1
J gene: TRBJ1-1
CDR3 DNA: TGTGCCAGCAGTGCCATCCAGGGGGCGCACACTGAAGCTTTCTTT
CDR3 protein: CASSAIQGAHTEAFF

clone size: -
D gene: -
V gene: TRBV19
J gene: TRBJ1-1
CDR3 DNA: TGTGCCAGTACCACCGCTCCAGGTCGTCCCAATTACACTGAAGCTTTCTTT
CDR3 protein: CASTTAPGRPNYTEAFF

clone size: once
D gene: -
V gene: TRBV7-2
J gene: TRBJ1-2
CDR3 DNA: TGTGCCAGCAGCTTCCACACAGGGTACTATGGCTACACCTTC
CDR3 protein: CASSFHTGYYGYTF

clone size: -
D gene: TRBD1
V gene: TRBV10-2
J gene: TRBJ1-5
CDR3 DNA: TGCGCCAGCACCGGGACAGGGGCTGTTCAGCCCCAGCATTTT
CDR3 protein: CASTGTGAVQPQHF

clone size: -
D gene: TRBD1
V gene: TRBV19
J gene: TRBJ1-2
CDR3 DNA: TGTGCCAGTAGTATAGACGCTACAGGGGCCATTTACTATGGCTACACCTTC
CDR3 protein: CASSIDATGAIYYGYTF

clone size: -
D gene: TRBD2
V gene: TRBV5-1
J gene: TRBJ2-3
CDR3 DNA: TGCGCCAGCAGCCAAGGGACTAGCGGGGGCCCCTCCACAGATACGCAGTATTTT
CDR3 protein: CASSQGTSGGPSTDTQYF

clone size: -
D gene: TRBD2
V gene: TRBV15
J gene: TRBJ2-1
CDR3 DNA: TGTGCCACCAGCAGAGATGCTAGCGGGGTAGCGTACAATGAGCAGTTCTTC
CDR3 protein: CATSRDASGVAYNEQFF

clone size: -
D gene: TRBD2
V gene: TRBV18
J gene: TRBJ2-2
CDR3 DNA: TGTGCCAGCTCACCACCAAGCGGGGCGGACGGGGAGCTGTTTTTT
CDR3 protein: CASSPPSGADGELFF

clone size: -
D gene: -
V gene: TRBV5-1
J gene: TRBJ2-5
CDR3 DNA: TGCGCCAGCAGCTTGAGACAGGACGGATCGGAGACCCAGTACTTC
CDR3 protein: CASSLRQDGSETQYF

clone size: -
D gene: -
V gene: TRBV6-6
J gene: TRBJ2-7
CDR3 DNA: TGTGCCAGCACCGCCCCGGGACTTTCAGGCTCCTACGAGCAGTACTTC
CDR3 protein: CASTAPGLSGSYEQYF

clone size: -
D gene: -
V gene: TRBV19
J gene: TRBJ2-3
CDR3 DNA: TGTGCCAGTAGTTCCGTAGATACGCAGTATTTT
CDR3 protein: CASSSVDTQYF

clone size: -
D gene: TRBD1
V gene: TRBV2
J gene: TRBJ1-1
CDR3 DNA: TGTGCCAGCAGTGAATTGGGACAGGGGCTGAACACTGAAGCTTTCTTT
CDR3 protein: CASSELGQGLNTEAFF

clone size: -
D gene: TRBD1
V gene: TRBV4-2
J gene: TRBJ2-7
CDR3 DNA: TGTGCCAGCAGCTACAAAGGACCGACAGGGGGCAGGGCCGAGCAGTACTTC
CDR3 protein: CASSYKGPTGGRAEQYF

clone size: -
D gene: -
V gene: TRBV2
J gene: TRBJ2-2
CDR3 DNA: TGTGCCAGCACCTCGTGGGGCACCCTGGGAGGCGGGGAGCTGTTTTTT
CDR3 protein: CASTSWGTLGGGELFF

clone size: -
D gene: -
V gene: TRBV5-4
J gene: TRBJ1-1
CDR3 DNA: TGTGCCAGCAGCTCCCCCGGGCGGGGCAGGAACACTGAAGCTTTCTTT
CDR3 protein: CASSSPGRGRNTEAFF

clone size: -
D gene: -
V gene: TRBV10-3
J gene: TRBJ2-3
CDR3 DNA: TGTGCCATCAGTGGCTCGGACACCTCAGGGGATACGCAGTATTTT
CDR3 protein: CAISGSDTSGDTQYF

clone size: once
D gene: TRBD2
V gene: TRBV27
J gene: TRBJ2-7
CDR3 DNA: TGTGCCAGCAGCACCCGGGGGGGTCCAATCTACGAGCAGTACTTC
CDR3 protein: CASSTRGGPIYEQYF

clone size: -
D gene: TRBD1
V gene: TRBV18
J gene: TRBJ1-2
CDR3 DNA: TGTGCCAGCTCACCCAGATTGGGGGACAGGGCATATGGCTACACCTTC
CDR3 protein: CASSPRLGDRAYGYTF

clone size: -
D gene: -
V gene: TRBV6-6
J gene: TRBJ1-1
CDR3 DNA: TGTGCCAGCACATCCGACAGGAGAAGCACTGAAGCTTTCTTT
CDR3 protein: CASTSDRRSTEAFF